Detailed here is one TCR beta chain. Germline V lookup: CDR1 MNHNY, CDR2 SVGAGI (reference sequence). CDR3 length: 15 residues. With V trimmed by 5 bases and J by 8 bases, 10 bases remained unmatched. This sample stems from a study of blood T cell repertoires in COVID-19. Study summary: T cells, B-cell-depleted T cells, or PBMCs supplied cDNA or gDNA.

In the original analysis: Nucleated cell number was recorded as an estimate derived from reference gene primer amplification. Assay: immunoSEQ multiplex PCR; the TCRdb copy retains only in-frame clones and omits some. That table supplies the V and J calls and clone size; D and trimming were determined from the DNA. The table has about 150,000 clones, approximately 85% seen once; the top ten hold over 0.55%. Source material: peripheral blood. The source of this sequence is a man between 60 and 75 years old with COVID-19, enrolled during active disease. The chain couples TRBV6-6 to TRBJ1-3; 9 bases agree with TRBD1. CDR3 residues: CASSRGWDREDTIYF. The CDR3 nucleotides read TGTGCCAGCAGTCGGGGATGGGACAGGGAGGACACCATATATTTT.